The 18 T cell receptor beta chains below were found in one sample sequenced in a study of cytomegalovirus exposure and HLA in healthy donors. Profiled with immunoSEQ multiplex PCR; TCRdb holds only in-frame clones, not every one. The sample lists over 200,000 clones; approximately 83% were seen once. Specimen: PBMCs. These receptors came from a woman aged 25-40 years in good health and CMV-seropositive.

This clone was observed a handful of times. The rearrangement joins TRBV19 to TRBJ1-1; D is undetermined. The CDR3 is made up of 16 amino acids. The V gene lost 6 bases and the J gene lost 0 bases, with 17 bases spanning the gap. The germline V gene encodes CDR1 LNHDA and CDR2 SQIVND (reference sequence). The CDR3 region is CASSLRGGTMNTEAFF. The CDR3 nucleotides read TGTGCCAGTAGCCTAAGAGGCGGCACGATGAACACTGAAGCTTTCTTT.

This chain uses TRBV7-9 with TRBJ2-3, with D tentatively TRBD1 (5 bases). Trimming stripped 1 base from V and 7 bases from J, with 18 bases between. CDR1 is SEHNR and CDR2 is FQNEAQ in the germline V gene (reference sequence). CDR3 length: 16 amino acids. CDR3 amino acids: CASSLVKWGSPYTQYF. DNA for the CDR3: TGTGCCAGCAGCTTAGTAAAGTGGGGCAGCCCATATACGCAGTATTTT.

V is TRBV9 and J is TRBJ2-1, with TRBD2 matching over 8 bases. The CDR3 has 14 residues. Germline CDR1 and CDR2: SGDLS and YYNGEE. V shed 0 bases and J 6 bases; nucleotides not matched to a gene: 2. CDR3 nucleotides: TGTGCCAGCAGCGTAGCGGGAGGGCCCAATGAGCAGTTCTTC. It codes for CASSVAGGPNEQFF.

V and J are TRBV7-6 and TRBJ2-7, with D possibly matching TRBD1 (5 bases). The CDR3 is made up of 15 amino acids. Trimming took 1 base from V and 5 from J, leaving 15 bases between them. Germline CDR1 is SGHVS and CDR2 is FNYEAQ. Here the CDR3 DNA reads TGTGCCAGCAGCTTAGGCTCAGGGTATGTGGACGAGCAGTACTTC. Residues: CASSLGSGYVDEQYF.

V is TRBV27 and J is TRBJ2-7; the match to TRBD2 covers 9 bases. Looked up from germline, CDR1 is MNHEY and CDR2 is SMNVEV (reference sequence). This CDR3 comprises 14 residues. V shed 4 bases and J 6 bases; nucleotides not matched to a gene: 7. DNA for the CDR3: TGTGCCAGCAGTTCGTTAGCGGGAGCTCTCGAGCAGTACTTC. Translated, it gives CASSSLAGALEQYF.

The rearrangement uses TRBV11-3 and TRBJ2-6, with 7 bases lining up with TRBD2. Unmatched junction bases numbered 10, after V lost 1 base and J lost 4 bases. This CDR3 region has 18 residues. Looked up from germline, CDR1 is SGHNT and CDR2 is YENEEA. This CDR3 reads CASSLASAGDPGANVLTF. CDR3 in DNA: TGTGCCAGCAGCTTAGCCTCCGCGGGGGATCCCGGGGCCAACGTCCTGACTTTC.

This sequence joins TRBV27 and TRBJ2-6, with 10 bases identical to TRBD2. This CDR3 spans 21 amino acids. Germline loops: CDR1 MNHEY, CDR2 SMNVEV (reference sequence). V was clipped by 4 bases and J by 2 bases; unmatched bases: 17. CDR3 sequence (DNA): TGTGCCAGCAGTTCGTGGGTGGGCCTAGCGGGAGTAAGGACTGGGGCCAACGTCCTGACTTTC. Translated, it gives CASSSWVGLAGVRTGANVLTF.

The J gene is TRBJ2-7, the V gene TRBV5-1; 7 bases align to TRBD1. Germline V gene data show CDR1 as SGHRS and CDR2 as YFSETQ. CDR3 length: 15 amino acids. V lost 0 bases to trimming and J lost 7 bases; unmatched junction nucleotides: 10. The CDR3 DNA follows: TGCGCCAGCAGCTTGGGGGACAGAAAAGAGGGGGAGCAGTACTTC. Translated, it gives CASSLGDRKEGEQYF.

The chain uses TRBV28 and TRBJ1-2, with TRBD1 as a possible D gene (6 bases). The CDR3 loop spans 13 amino acids. Germline V lookup: CDR1 MDHEN, CDR2 SYDVKM. The V and J ends lost 8 bases and 8 bases respectively, with 18 bases between them. CDR3 sequence: CASDEAGAAGYTF. CDR3 bases: TGTGCCAGCGACGAGGCAGGGGCAGCGGGCTACACCTTC.

The chain carries TRBV30 and TRBJ2-1; 10 bases align to TRBD2. In germline, CDR1 is GTSNPN, CDR2 SVGIG (reference sequence). The CDR3 extends over 16 amino acids. V lost 3 bases and J lost 3; bases outside the gene matches: 8. DNA of the CDR3: TGTGCCTGGAGGGAAGCAGCGGGAGGGCACTACAATGAGCAGTTCTTC. This translates into CAWREAAGGHYNEQFF.

This chain links TRBV29-1 with TRBJ2-4; a weak D match, TRBD2 (5 bases). The V and J ends lost 4 bases and 0 bases respectively, with 7 bases between them. Per the germline V gene, CDR1 is SQVTM and CDR2 is ANQGSEA. The length of the CDR3 is 13 residues. CDR3 protein: CSVVGVAKNIQYF. DNA for the CDR3: TGCAGCGTTGTCGGGGTAGCCAAAAACATTCAGTACTTC.

This clone has just one count. This chain uses TRBV28 with TRBJ1-2; TRBD1 matches at 8 bases. This CDR3 spans 15 amino acids. Germline CDR1 and CDR2: MDHEN and SYDVKM. The V segment lost 5 bases and the J segment 8 bases; nucleotides outside the gene matches: 13. CDR3 amino acids: CASSVGTGLSSGYTF. The CDR3 DNA reads as TGTGCCAGCAGTGTAGGGACAGGCCTATCGTCCGGCTACACCTTC.

This chain joins TRBV10-3 and TRBJ2-7; 7 nucleotides agree with TRBD2. The CDR3 loop spans 11 amino acids. The germline V gene has CDR1 ENHRY and CDR2 SYGVKD. The V and J ends lost 3 bases and 7 bases, in that order; junction bases with no gene match: 0. CDR3 sequence: CAISDSGEQYF. The CDR3, as DNA: TGTGCCATCAGTGATAGCGGGGAGCAGTACTTC.

This chain joins TRBV9 and TRBJ1-2, with D hard to call. V was pared by 4 bases and J by 0 bases, with 4 bases between. From germline, CDR1 is SGDLS and CDR2 YYNGEE. CDR3 length: 12 amino acids. CDR3 loop: CASSQPNYGYTF. CDR3 nucleotides: TGTGCCAGCAGCCAGCCTAACTATGGCTACACCTTC. Variable domain in full (rest from reference TRBV9 and TRBJ1-2): DSGVTQTPKHLITATGQRVTLRCSPRSGDLSVYWYQQSLDQGLQFLIQYYNGEERAKGNILERFSAQQFPDLHSELNLSSLELGDSALYFCASSQPNYGYTFGSGTRLTVV.

This clone was recorded many times. The chain employs TRBV28 and TRBJ1-2; weak D call: TRBD1 (5 bases). The ends were cut back, 3 bases at V and 4 bases at J, with 9 bases in the middle. CDR3 length equals 13 residues. The germline V gene encodes CDR1 MDHEN and CDR2 SYDVKM. The CDR3 region has the DNA TGTGCCAGCAGTTTTTTTAGGGGCTATGGCTACACCTTC. Translated: CASSFFRGYGYTF.

The rearrangement links TRBV6-5 to TRBJ2-5, with 8 bases fitting TRBD1. The J segment lost 7 bases and the V segment lost 2 bases, leaving 3 bases of the junction unmatched. CDR1 MNHEY and CDR2 SVGAGI come from the germline V gene. CDR3 length equals 13 residues. The CDR3 DNA follows: TGTGCCAGCAGTTACGACAGGGGAGGGACCCAGTACTTC. Translation gives CASSYDRGGTQYF.

The chain has TRBV9 and TRBJ1-4; D is ambiguous. Germline-derived CDR1 and CDR2 are SGDLS and YYNGEE. The CDR3 length is 15 residues. V was cut by 4 bases and J by 8 bases, with 18 bases left in between. CDR3 in amino acids: CASSTGRNDEEKLFF. The CDR3 DNA follows: TGTGCCAGCAGCACCGGCCGCAACGATGAGGAAAAACTGTTTTTT.

This clone showed up just once. This sequence joins TRBV6-5 and TRBJ1-2; tentatively, D is TRBD1 (5 bases). In germline, CDR1 is MNHEY, CDR2 SVGAGI. The CDR3 has 14 amino acids. V was shortened by 0 bases and J by 4 bases, with 9 bases between the two germline ends. CDR3 in DNA: TGTGCCAGCAGTTACTCGGGGCAGACCTATGGCTACACCTTC. Translated, it gives CASSYSGQTYGYTF.